Listed below are T cell receptor beta chains from one sample, sequenced in a study of tumor and adjacent non-tumor tissue in lung cancer. TCRdb called the multiplex PCR reads again in MiXCR, with one record for every CDR3 protein. The sample lists fewer than 85,000 distinct CDR3 sequences, around 80% occurring once. The sequenced sample consisted of lung tumor tissue. The receptors originated from a woman aged 50 to 60 with non-small cell lung cancer. Each CDR3 is given with its conserved first and last residue. D genes are given only for firm matches. Clone size is stated in some rows and not others, as once, few, many or a class when expanded.

d_call j_call v_call clone_size cdr3_nt cdr3_aa
TRBD1 TRBJ1-2 TRBV29-1 medium-sized TGCAGCGTTGAAGAGTTCGGGACAGTCTACTTC CSVEEFGTVYF
- TRBJ2-7 TRBV11-2 - TGTGCCAGCAGGATGAGAACAGGAGGCTCCTACGAGCAGTACTTC CASRMRTGGSYEQYF
- TRBJ1-5 TRBV5-6 - TGTGCCAGCAGATTGGACGGCTCGTATCAGCCCCAGCATTTT CASRLDGSYQPQHF
- TRBJ1-1 TRBV4-1 - TGCGCCAGTAGCCAAGATCGTTACAGGGCTAACAATGAAGCTTTCTTT CASSQDRYRANNEAFF
- TRBJ2-1 TRBV20-1 - TGCAGTGCTAGAAGTCTAGGAGACTTCTACAATGAGCAGTTCTTC CSARSLGDFYNEQFF
- TRBJ1-6 TRBV6-6 - TGTGACAGCAGATACTCGATCCAGTCCTCGGGCCGCTATAATCCACCCCTCCACTTT CDSRYSIQSSGRYNPPLHF
- TRBJ1-1 TRBV20-1 - TGCATTGCGAGTCCTCCGGGACTGGGTGACGGGGGCACTGAAGCTTTCTTT CIASPPGLGDGGTEAFF
- TRBJ2-7 TRBV29-1 - TGCAGCGCCCGTTCGGTCAGCTCCTACAAGCAGTACTTC CSARSVSSYKQYF
- TRBJ1-2 TRBV10-3 many TGTGCCATCAGTGAGAGCGGGTACCCCCCTGGCTATGGCTACACCTTC CAISESGYPPGYGYTF
- TRBJ2-7 TRBV6-1 - TGTGCTAGCGGACAGTGCGAGCGGTATTTC CASGQCERYF
- TRBJ2-5 TRBV11-2 - TGTGCCAGCAGCTTAGCCCCGAAGGGGAACGTACATGAGACCCAGTACTTC CASSLAPKGNVHETQYF
- TRBJ2-1 TRBV6-1 - TGTGCCAACAAAAGCCTAACAGGGTCCTTTGTGGATGATCAGTTCTTC CANKSLTGSFVDDQFF
TRBD1 TRBJ1-2 TRBV10-3 - TGTGCCACCCGGGACAGGGTCCCCTACGGCTACACCTTC CATRDRVPYGYTF
- TRBJ2-2 TRBV20-1 - TGCAGTGTTAGAGGGGCGGGACTCCACGGGGAGCTGTTTTTT CSVRGAGLHGELFF
- TRBJ2-1 TRBV20-1 - TGCAGTGCTAGTAATAGCCTAGGGAATGGCTATGAGCAGTTCTTC CSASNSLGNGYEQFF
- TRBJ2-2 TRBV4-3 - TGCGCCAGCGGTCAAGATATTACGAACACCGGGGAGCTGTTTTTT CASGQDITNTGELFF
- TRBJ1-4 TRBV20-1 - TGCAGTGCTAGGCGGGGACCAACTGATGAAAAACTGTTTTTT CSARRGPTDEKLFF
- TRBJ1-1 TRBV20-1 - TGCAGTGATACCTATCATAAGACAAACATTGAAGCTTTCTTT CSDTYHKTNIEAFF
TRBD2 TRBJ2-3 TRBV20-1 - TGCAGTGCAAGTCCTAGCGGAGGCGTCACAGATACGCAGTGTTTT CSASPSGGVTDTQCF
- TRBJ2-5 TRBV11-2 once TGTACCAGCACGTTGGGAGAGACCCAGTACTTC CTSTLGETQYF
TRBD1 TRBJ2-6 TRBV11-1 - TGTGCCAGCAGCCTCCCGGGACAGGGATTTTCCGGGGCCAACGTCCTGACTTTC CASSLPGQGFSGANVLTF
- TRBJ2-3 TRBV6-1 once TGTGCCAGTACTGCTCGGGTCTCAACAGATACGCAGTATTTT CASTARVSTDTQYF
- TRBJ2-7 TRBV6-1 - TGTGTCAGCAGTTCAAAAGGAGATGGACTTGCCGTCTACGAGCAGTACTTC CVSSSKGDGLAVYEQYF
- TRBJ1-1 TRBV20-1 - TGCACTGCAAAAGGGGGGCGTTCGGACGCTGAAGGTTACTTT CTAKGGRSDAEGYF
TRBD1 TRBJ2-7 TRBV12-3/TRBV12-4 - TGCGCCAGCAGTAAAGACAGGGAAGCATACGAGCAGTACTTC CASSKDREAYEQYF
- TRBJ1-4 TRBV12-3/TRBV12-4 - TGTGCCAGCAGCCGGACAGTCAGCGAAAAACTGATTTTT CASSRTVSEKLIF
- TRBJ1-6 TRBV20-1 - TGTAGTGCCCACAATGGGAACCCTATCTTCCACTTT CSAHNGNPIFHF
- TRBJ2-1 TRBV28 - TGTGCAAGCACCTCTGTGGGGGGTAGCTCCTACAATGAGCGATTCTTC CASTSVGGSSYNERFF
- TRBJ2-1 TRBV29-1 - TGCAGTGTTGATAGGGGGGGCAACAATGAGCAGTTCTTC CSVDRGGNNEQFF
- TRBJ2-1 TRBV11-2 - TGTGCCAGCAGATTTATAGCAGGAGGAGACAATGATCAGTTCTTC CASRFIAGGDNDQFF
TRBD1 TRBJ1-5 TRBV4-1 - TGCGCCAACAACCAAGTGGGGACAGGCCCCGGCGGTCAGCCCCAGCATTTT CANNQVGTGPGGQPQHF
- TRBJ1-1 TRBV20-1 - TGCAGTGTTATTCATGGTGGAGACACTGAAGCTTTCTTT CSVIHGGDTEAFF
TRBD2 TRBJ2-7 TRBV6-1 - TGTGCCAGCAATTCCCCTAGCGGGAGTTCTATTAAGTCCTACGAGCAGTACTTC CASNSPSGSSIKSYEQYF
- TRBJ1-5 TRBV20-1 once TGCAGTGCTTCATACACAGGAGGAGCCAATCAGCCCCTGTATTTT CSASYTGGANQPLYF
- TRBJ2-1 TRBV5-6 once TGTGCCAGCAGCCATATCGGGGGCCCCAGCAATGTGCAGTTCTTC CASSHIGGPSNVQFF
- TRBJ1-2 TRBV4-2 - TGTGCCAGCAGCCATAGGAGAGCCGTCAGCGGTGGCTACACCTTC CASSHRRAVSGGYTF
- TRBJ2-2 TRBV6-2/TRBV6-3 - TGTGCCAGCAGTTATACGAACACCGGGGAACTGCTTTTT CASSYTNTGELLF
TRBD1 TRBJ2-5 TRBV6-2/TRBV6-3 - TGTACAAGCAAAGACACAGGGGGAGAGGAGACCCAGTACTTC CTSKDTGGEETQYF
TRBD2 TRBJ2-3 TRBV4-3 - TGCGCCAGCGGCCCCCGACTAGCGGGAGGAAGGGCAGACACGCAGTGTTTT CASGPRLAGGRADTQCF
- TRBJ2-7 TRBV6-6 - TGTGTCAGCAGTTACTCGAGGGGCGGAACCTACGTGCAGTACTTC CVSSYSRGGTYVQYF
- TRBJ2-5 TRBV5-1 - TGCGCCAGCAGCTTGGCCTTAGGAGAGGAGACCCAGTACTTC CASSLALGEETQYF
- TRBJ2-7 TRBV10-3 - TGTGCCATCAGTGAGTCCTGGGCGGAGCAGTGTTTC CAISESWAEQCF
TRBD1 TRBJ2-3 TRBV24-1 - TGTGTCTCCAGTGATTTACAGGGGGACACAGATACGCAGTATTTT CVSSDLQGDTDTQYF
TRBD1 TRBJ2-1 TRBV5-6 - TGTGCCAACAAGAAATGGGACAGGTCATACCATGAGCAGTTCTTC CANKKWDRSYHEQFF
- TRBJ1-5 TRBV6-1 - TGTGCCAGCAGCCCGGACAGAGATCTGCCACAGCATTTT CASSPDRDLPQHF
- TRBJ2-1 TRBV4-3 - TGCGCCAGCAGCCACCCTCGGAGCAATGAGCAGCTTTTC CASSHPRSNEQLF
TRBD2 TRBJ2-7 TRBV5-6 - TGTGCCAGCAGCTTGAGTGGGACTACCGTCGAGCAATACTTC CASSLSGTTVEQYF
- TRBJ2-7 TRBV12-3/TRBV12-4 - TGTGCCAGCAGTACCCTGGCGAGAGACATACCCTACGAGCAGTACTTC CASSTLARDIPYEQYF